This entry features one TCR beta chain sequence. Its antigen remains undetermined. The input lacks base qualities; no much larger clone sits a single base away. Donors were healthy HIV-negative adults with no recently reported acute infections or vaccinations. Every donor was a Caucasian adult living in Nashville, Tennessee, USA. CD4+ T cells were enriched by magnetic negative selection, after which naive cells were positively selected on CD45RA and the negative fraction was taken as the memory subset. Blood was collected by leukapheresis, and PBMCs were isolated by Ficoll-Histopaque density gradient centrifugation and then cryopreserved in liquid nitrogen vapor phase. Analytical flow cytometry was used to check the purity and quantity of every magnetically sorted T cell population. Each sorted fraction had its genomic DNA isolated and then quantified by UV absorbance on a Nanodrop 2000c. Using the deep immunoSEQ assay, TCR CDR3 regions were amplified from genomic DNA by multiplex PCR. Genomic DNA extracted from each cell subset was distributed evenly over all wells of several immunoSEQ 96-well plates, and each plate served as one replicate. For sorted subsets, about 0.2 ug genomic DNA, equal to about 30,000 T cell genomes, was loaded into each replicate PCR. Purified libraries were measured with a Qubit 3.0 fluorometer, size-checked on a Bioanalyzer 2100, and measured again with the KAPA Library Quantification kit. A separate single-read 150-cycle Illumina NextSeq 550 flow cell was used to sequence each immunoSEQ 96-well plate. Processing in the source paper ran as follows. Because only junctional sequences without quality scores were contained in the immunoSEQ output, filtering matching that applied to full-length reads could not be performed. To assign V/J genes and CDR3, sequences were annotated against IMGT germline references using PyIR, a Python wrapper for IgBLAST v1.9. Reads with weak V/J assignments (E-value above 1e-6), missing CDR3, stop codons, out-of-frame junctions, or ambiguous translated residues were removed. V3J clonotypes were defined by identical inferred V gene, J gene, and CDR3 amino acid sequence. The percentage overlap between two repertoires was calculated by dividing the number of shared unique clonotypes by the size of the smaller repertoire. Richness of each repertoire was evaluated using RTK rarefaction, the Chao1 estimator, and Recon v2.1 estimates of unobserved clonotypes. OLGA was used to compute generation probabilities for all TCRbeta clonotypes that the gDNA method yielded from several donors. The clones in this table, taken by TCRdb from immuneACCESS, are in-frame only. Not every clone is retained; where verified, under half of the shortfall comes from an unresolved V gene, and the cause of the rest is unknown. For V, J and clone size, that table is used; D and trimming come from the DNA. This sample is represented by some 790,000 clones; 72% of them were singletons. Of the sample, more than 1.5% falls within the top ten clones.

This sample stems from a study of shared clonotypes between healthy human individuals (TCRdb year 2020). About the full investigation: The cohort included a few men and a couple of women between 18 and 49 years of age. For each donor, CD4 naive and CD4 memory were each run on three plates, CD8 naive on two plates, and CD8 memory on one plate. The study deeply sequenced blood TCR repertoires of about 5 healthy adults to estimate repertoire size and the extent of clonotype sharing between individuals. To increase sequencing depth and limit assay-specific biases, TCR repertoire library preparation and sequencing were carried out by different laboratories using diverse techniques. Leukapheresis yielded between about 0.9 and 9.5 billion PBMCs per donor. Paper-wide results and their limitations: Based on pairwise subsampling, the degree of clonotype sharing among donors was expected to be affected by sequencing depth. Sampling was limited to blood, and TCR repertoires in tissue likely differ from TCR repertoires in blood. Estimated clonotype richness was generally larger for naive than for memory subsets. Incomplete sequencing was indicated by rarefaction of sorted-subset datasets, despite the large sequencing depth. Across a handful of donors, roughly 5% of naive CD4, roughly 3.5% of naive CD8, roughly 2.3% of memory CD4, and approximately 0.4% of memory CD8 clonotypes were shared. The small number of donors limited the genetic and exposure-history diversity represented. Compared with non-shared clonotypes, clonotypes shared by all four sorted-subset donors had higher generation probabilities.

From cysteine to phenylalanine, the CDR3 is 15 amino acids long. Left in the record is the CDR3 DNA by itself, 45 bases read in frame from the first base. The V end gives up 4 bases and the J end 3 bases, leaving 6 bases in the junction not matched to a gene. The germline V gene (reference sequence) yields SGHNT for CDR1 and YYREEE for CDR2. Recombination connected TRBV5-4 to TRBJ2-7; a stretch of 11 junction bases matches TRBD1. This clonotype was sampled from a woman in her twenties or thirties in good health. Sequenced sample: memory CD4+ T cells sorted from blood. Reading the label with the study, this specimen's cell subset or site is: CD45RA-negative fraction. The CDR3 in this case is CASSTPGTGGYEQYF. The sequenced DNA: TGTGCCAGCAGCACTCCCGGGACAGGGGGCTACGAGCAGTACTTC.